The 20 T cell receptor beta chains below come from one sample, sequenced in a study of regulatory T cells in long-lasting Graves disease. Construction of TCR beta libraries relied on iRepertoire HTBI primers and on Arm-PCR targeting CDR3 regions. Via MiXCR, TCRdb re-called the multiplex PCR reads, giving one row per CDR3 protein. The sample records roughly 430,000 distinct CDR3 sequences, around 17% being singletons. Time point described: newly diagnosed GD, antithyroid drugs for less than 3 months. PBMC RNA served as the TCR library source. These data were also reused for a study on T cells in Graves' hyperthyroidism and ophthalmopathy.

Sequenced material: peripheral blood mononuclear cells (PBMCs), taken at new diagnosis, from a patient treated with antithyroid drugs. The source is a woman aged 25 to 39 with Graves disease.

This clonotype appeared a few times. The rearrangement uses TRBV15 and TRBJ2-2; D gene ambiguous. The CDR3 contains 12 residues. The germline V gene encodes CDR1 LNHNV and CDR2 YYDKDF (reference sequence). V was trimmed by 4 bases and J by 7 bases, leaving 7 bases between them. The CDR3 DNA is TGTGCCACCAGCAACAGCCGCGGGGAGCTGTTTTTT. Protein sequence: CATSNSRGELFF.

The chain recombines TRBV14 with TRBJ2-7; no clear D. CDR1 SGHDN and CDR2 FVKESK come from the germline V gene. The CDR3 is 13 amino acids. V lost 0 bases to trimming and J lost 2 bases, with 5 bases between them. In DNA, the CDR3 is TGTGCCAGCAGCCAAGATCCCGCCTACGAGCAGTACTTC. This codes for CASSQDPAYEQYF.

This clonotype has just a few counts. A much larger clone differs from this one at a single base, so this may be a read error. This sequence joins TRBV12-3 or TRBV12-4 and TRBJ2-1; 8 bases fit TRBD2. The CDR3 runs 18 residues. Germline trimming cut 10 bases from V and 0 bases from J; bases unmatched to any gene: 17. The CDR3 coding sequence is TGTGCCAACACCTTCGCCGGGACTAGTCTTTTCTCCTACAATGAGCAGTTCTTC. Translation gives CANTFAGTSLFSYNEQFF.

In this sample, this clonotype turned up many times. J is TRBJ2-3 and V is TRBV6-1; no firm D call. Germline V CDR1 and CDR2: MNHNS, SASEGT. The CDR3 is made up of 14 amino acids. The V gene lost 2 bases and the J gene lost 1 base, with 7 bases spanning the gap. As DNA, the CDR3 is TGTGCCAGCAGTGAATTTCTGGGCACAGATACGCAGTATTTT. As protein: CASSEFLGTDTQYF.

In this sample, this clonotype turned up many times. V is TRBV3-1 and J is TRBJ2-3; tentative D call: TRBD2 (6 bases). Germline-derived CDR1 and CDR2 are LGHDT and YNNKEL (reference sequence). Trimming cost V 0 bases and J 2 bases, with 9 bases left between them. The CDR3 totals 15 residues. The CDR3 DNA reads as TGTGCCAGCAGCCAAGAGGGAGGACCCACAGATACGCAGTATTTT. As protein: CASSQEGGPTDTQYF.

This clonotype appeared many times. The chain employs TRBV11-2 and TRBJ2-7, with 9 positions matching TRBD2. There are 17 residues in the CDR3. V shed 4 bases, J shed 2 bases, and the junction held 12 bases outside the gene matches. CDR1 is SGHAT, CDR2 FQNNGV, per germline. CDR3 coding DNA: TGTGCCAGCAGCTCCATCCTACTAGCGGGTCGCACCTACGAGCAGTACTTC. It encodes CASSSILLAGRTYEQYF.

At least ten counts were recorded for this clonotype. This chain links TRBV7-2 with TRBJ2-7; D possibly corresponds to TRBD1 (6 bases). Trimming left V 4 bases short and J 2 bases short, with 15 bases between. The CDR3 covers 15 residues. The germline V gene encodes CDR1 SGHTA and CDR2 FQGNSA. The CDR3 here is CASSSQQGLAYEQYF. The CDR3 DNA is TGTGCCAGCAGCTCCCAACAGGGCCTCGCCTACGAGCAGTACTTC.

This clonotype was picked up many times. One junction end does not reproduce the germline sequence, and a read error may be involved. This chain connects TRBV27 to TRBJ1-1; TRBD1 might be the D (6 bases). Germline CDR1 reads MNHEY; CDR2 reads SMNVEV (reference sequence). The length of the CDR3 is 14 residues. The CDR3 here is CASSSGVSITEAFF. The CDR3 DNA follows: TGTGCCAGCAGTTCAGGGGTGTCGATCACTGAGGCTTTCTTT.

This clonotype was counted a single time. This clone may be a read error of a much larger clone one base away. The gene calls are TRBV3-1 and TRBJ2-5; the match to TRBD2 covers 15 bases. The CDR3 contains 16 residues. Germline V gene sequence: CDR1 LGHDT, CDR2 YNNKEL (reference sequence). CDR3 in amino acids: CAGSHGLAGGPETQYF. CDR3 nucleotides: TGTGCCGGCAGCCACGGACTAGCGGGAGGGCCGGAGACCCAGTACTTC.

In nucleotides, the CDR3 is TGTGCCAGCAGCGTTACAGGGAGTCGCGATGGCTACACCTTC. It is translated as CASSVTGSRDGYTF. The chain couples TRBV28 to TRBJ1-2; tentatively, D is TRBD1 (6 bases). Trimming pared 6 bases from V and 6 bases from J, leaving 17 bases between. The CDR3 sequence is 14 residues long. CDR1 and CDR2 (germline): MDHEN, SYDVKM.

As for this clonotype: This could be a read error, since a much larger clone is one nucleotide away. The J gene is TRBJ2-7, the V gene TRBV20-1, with D perhaps matching TRBD2 (6 bases). The germline CDR1 and CDR2 sequences are DFQATT and SNEGSKA (reference sequence). The CDR3 has 15 residues. The CDR3 DNA reads TGCAGTGCTAGAGATCAACCCGGGAGCGCCTACGAGCAGTGCTTC. As protein: CSARDQPGSAYEQCF.

This chain uses TRBV7-9 with TRBJ2-1; no firm D call. This CDR3 spans 14 amino acids. Germline V CDR1 and CDR2: SEHNR, FQNEAQ (reference sequence). V gave up 2 bases and J gave up 7 bases, with 12 bases separating them. The CDR3 bases are TGTGCCAGCAGCTTACCACCTATAGGAAATGAGCAGTTCTTC. Translating it yields CASSLPPIGNEQFF.

This clonotype has ten or more counts. The CDR3 protein is CASSSRLAGDPDTQYF. The DNA of the CDR3 is TGTGCCAGCAGTTCACGACTAGCGGGAGATCCAGATACGCAGTATTTT. The chain is built from TRBV27 and TRBJ2-3, with TRBD2 matching over 12 bases. Germline CDR1 is MNHEY and CDR2 is SMNVEV (reference sequence). V shed 4 bases, J shed 4 bases, and the junction held 6 bases outside the gene matches. The CDR3 covers 16 residues.

For this clonotype: This may arise from a read error, as a much more abundant clone is one base away. V usage is TRBV3-1 and J usage is TRBJ1-1; D remains unclear. The V end was cut by 1 base, the J end by 5 bases, with 11 bases between. This CDR3 comprises 14 residues. Germline assignment: CDR1 LGHDT and CDR2 YNNKEL (reference sequence). CDR3: CASSQGARRTEAFF. CDR3 DNA sequence: TGTGCCAGCAGCCAAGGGGCACGGCGGACTGAAGCTTTCTTT.

The table lists this clonotype with many counts. V and J are TRBV5-5 and TRBJ2-2; no reliable D call. Germline V gene lookup returns CDR1 SGHKS and CDR2 YYEKEE (reference sequence). Trimming pared 0 bases from V and 6 bases from J, leaving 12 bases between. CDR3 length: 15 residues. CDR3 in amino acids: CASSLGPPGSGELFF. The CDR3 DNA is TGTGCCAGCAGCTTGGGTCCCCCAGGTTCCGGGGAGCTGTTTTTT.

This sequence joins TRBV18 and TRBJ2-1; 7 bases are a match to TRBD1. The CDR3 runs 16 residues. After removal of 4 bases from V and 0 bases from J, the junction contained 6 bases not matched to a gene. Germline CDR1 KGHSH, CDR2 LQKENI. The CDR3 DNA is TGTGCCAGCTCACGTGACAGGGCTAGCTCCTACAATGAGCAGTTCTTC. Translated: CASSRDRASSYNEQFF. Using reference TRBV18 and TRBJ2-1 for the parts outside the CDR3, the full variable domain is NAGVMQNPRHLVRRRGQEARLRCSPMKGHSHVYWYRQLPEEGLKFMVYLQKENIIDESGMPKERFSAEFPKEGPSILRIQQVVRGDSAAYFCASSRDRASSYNEQFFGPGTRLTVL.

This clonotype was counted between two and nine times. CDR3 nucleotide sequence: TGCAGTGCTCCATTGATCCTCGGGGACAATGAGCAGTTCTTC. It specifies CSAPLILGDNEQFF. The chain has TRBV20-1 and TRBJ2-1; maybe TRBD2 (5 bases). V gave up 5 bases and J gave up 5 bases, with 16 bases separating them. Germline V gene sequence: CDR1 DFQATT, CDR2 SNEGSKA (reference sequence). The length of the CDR3 is 14 residues.

In this sample, this clonotype turned up many times. The chain uses TRBV28 and TRBJ1-5; D is unclear. The germline V gene encodes CDR1 MDHEN and CDR2 SYDVKM. The ends were cut back, 6 bases at V and 9 bases at J, with 12 bases in the middle. There are 12 residues in the CDR3. The CDR3: CASRPARLPQHF. The DNA for the CDR3 is TGTGCCAGCAGACCAGCGCGTCTGCCCCAGCATTTT.

In this sample, this clonotype turned up a few times. This chain joins TRBV20-1 and TRBJ2-7; TRBD2 matches at 8 bases. Germline V lookup: CDR1 DFQATT, CDR2 SNEGSKA (reference sequence). The V segment lost 6 bases and the J segment 0 bases; nucleotides outside the gene matches: 7. The CDR3 is made up of 14 amino acids. CDR3 sequence reads: CSATTGGPSYEQYF. CDR3 DNA sequence: TGCAGTGCCACGACGGGAGGGCCCTCCTACGAGCAGTACTTC.

This clonotype was seen many times. V and J are TRBV6-1 and TRBJ2-5; the match to TRBD2 covers 12 bases. J was trimmed by 2 bases and V by 2 bases; bases with no gene match: 0. The CDR3 contains 15 residues. Looked up from germline, CDR1 is MNHNS and CDR2 is SASEGT. DNA for the CDR3: TGTGCCAGCAGTGAACTAGCGGGAGGGCAAGAGACCCAGTACTTC. Amino acids: CASSELAGGQETQYF.